This T cell receptor (beta chain) was documented in a study of cytomegalovirus exposure and HLA in healthy donors. A note on this clone: Its specificity is not known.

Overall study findings and caveats: Later on, a genetic analysis was performed. It linked a missense variant in DCLRE1C with V- and J-gene trimming of TCR beta. It was shown in a later analysis that HLA-associated TCR beta chains were more clonally expanded than other, equally common chains. A prior analysis recorded that most TCR beta V segments were productive about 90% or about 30% of the time.

Healthy bone marrow donors made up the cohort. With 60 Vbeta and 13 Jbeta primers, the PCR was carried out. The repertoire was sequenced with immunoSEQ multiplex PCR; TCRdb's copy has only in-frame clones and lacks some. Of some 110,000 clones in the sample, about three quarters were seen once. This CDR3 spans 14 amino acids. CDR1 is MGHDK, CDR2 SYGVNS, per germline. Trimming took 4 bases from V and 2 from J; bases not matched to a gene: 5. The sample taken for sequencing was PBMCs. The chain combines TRBV25-1 with TRBJ2-7; the match to TRBD1 covers 7 bases. The sequence was obtained from a boy between 5 and 17 years old in good health and CMV-seronegative. The CDR3 DNA is TGTGCCAGCAGTGCTCCGACAGGGACCTACGAGCAGTACTTC. Translated: CASSAPTGTYEQYF.